The next 20 T cell receptor beta chains were all read from a single sample in a study of blood T cell repertoires in COVID-19. Profiling relied on immunoSEQ multiplex PCR, and the TCRdb table lists in-frame clones only, not all of them. The data contain a few hundred thousand clones, more than 70% of them singletons. Sequenced input: peripheral blood. Every receptor here comes from a young woman with COVID-19, enrolled during active disease.

The rearrangement uses TRBV19 and TRBJ1-5; 7 positions agree with TRBD1. Germline V gene lookup returns CDR1 LNHDA and CDR2 SQIVND (reference sequence). The V segment lost 5 bases and the J segment 0 bases; nucleotides outside the gene matches: 13. This CDR3 is 18 amino acids long. The CDR3 nucleotides are TGTGCCAGTAGTCCACACCTCGACAGGGTTTATAGCAATCAGCCCCAGCATTTT. It specifies CASSPHLDRVYSNQPQHF.

The chain is built from TRBV5-5 and TRBJ2-7; TRBD1 agrees at 8 bases. This CDR3 has 14 residues. Losses at the gene ends were 2 bases for V and 7 bases for J; bases not matched to a gene: 8. CDR1 is SGHKS and CDR2 is YYEKEE in the germline V gene (reference sequence). The CDR3 sequence is CASSLPGQGREQYV. In DNA form, the CDR3 reads TGTGCCAGCAGCTTACCAGGACAGGGCAGAGAGCAGTACGTC.

This clone was counted only a few times. V and J are TRBV6-2 or TRBV6-3 and TRBJ2-3, with D possibly being TRBD2 (6 bases). This CDR3 is 15 amino acids long. The germline gives CDR1 MNHEY, CDR2 SVGEGT. Trimming removed 6 bases at V and 4 bases at J, with 17 bases between. The CDR3 DNA follows: TGTGCCAGCAGCCTGATAGCGGAAGGATCAGATACGCAGTATTTT. Encoded protein: CASSLIAEGSDTQYF.

V is TRBV2 and J is TRBJ2-1; the D is unclear. The CDR3 has 12 amino acids. The V end lost 3 bases, the J end lost 8 bases, and 8 bases lay between the germline ends. The germline V gene encodes CDR1 SNHLY and CDR2 FYNNEI. CDR3 sequence: CASSERRYEQFF. The CDR3, as DNA: TGTGCCAGCAGTGAGCGGCGGTATGAGCAGTTCTTC.

V is TRBV5-1 and J is TRBJ2-5; 13 bases map to TRBD2. The germline CDR1 and CDR2 sequences are SGHRS and YFSETQ. The junction had 6 bases not matched to a gene; V was cut back by 2 bases and J by 5 bases. This CDR3 has 16 amino acids. The CDR3 DNA reads as TGCGCCAGCAGCTTCGGGACTAGCGGGGCTCGGGAGACCCAGTACTTC. This sequence encodes CASSFGTSGARETQYF. The full variable domain, its missing parts supplied by reference TRBV5-1 and TRBJ2-5, is KAGVTQTPRYLIKTRGQQVTLSCSPISGHRSVSWYQQTPGQGLQFLFEYFSETQRNKGNFPGRFSGRQFSNSRSEMNVSTLELGDSALYLCASSFGTSGARETQYFGPGTRLLVL.

CDR3 sequence: CASSPRGQGAGQPQHF. In DNA form, the CDR3 reads TGTGCCAGCTCACCCCGGGGACAGGGGGCGGGTCAGCCCCAGCATTTT. This rearrangement joins TRBV18 to TRBJ1-5, with 12 bases aligning to TRBD1. V was clipped by 3 bases and J by 6 bases; unmatched bases: 6. This CDR3 region has 16 residues. Germline V gives CDR1 KGHSH, CDR2 LQKENI.

V usage is TRBV18 and J usage is TRBJ1-4, with D tentatively TRBD1 (6 bases). Trimming stripped 6 bases from V and 0 bases from J, with 8 bases between. The CDR3 totals 14 residues. Germline V gives CDR1 KGHSH, CDR2 LQKENI. The CDR3 loop reads CASSQGPTNEKLFF. The CDR3, as DNA: TGTGCCAGCTCGCAGGGGCCAACTAATGAAAAACTGTTTTTT.

This clone was seen only once. The chain links TRBV4-2 to TRBJ2-3; D is uncertain. This CDR3 comprises 14 residues. Germline V gene lookup returns CDR1 LGHNA and CDR2 YNFKEQ. Trimming cost V 0 bases and J 3 bases, with 7 bases left between them. CDR3 nucleotide sequence: TGTGCCAGCAGCCAAGACTGGCAGACAGATACGCAGTATTTT. This translates into CASSQDWQTDTQYF.

This clone has a handful of counts. The chain uses TRBV27 and TRBJ1-6, with TRBD1 as a possible D gene (5 bases). V lost 1 base and J lost 13, with 20 bases in between. CDR1 and CDR2 from the germline V gene are MNHEY and SMNVEV (reference sequence). This CDR3 has 16 amino acids. This chain's CDR3 is CASSLFGAENASPLHF. The CDR3 DNA sequence: TGTGCCAGCAGTTTATTTGGGGCGGAGAACGCCTCCCCCCTCCACTTT.

This chain joins TRBV29-1 and TRBJ2-7; D call uncertain. V lost 7 bases and J 3 bases, leaving 19 bases between the germline ends. Germline V lookup: CDR1 SQVTM, CDR2 ANQGSEA. The length of the CDR3 is 14 residues. In DNA form, the CDR3 reads TGCAGCGCCACCATGGTAGAACTCTACTACGAGCAGTACGTC. Translating it yields CSATMVELYYEQYV.

This clone has only one observation. The chain combines TRBV6-5 with TRBJ1-1; 10 nucleotides line up with TRBD1. Germline V CDR1 and CDR2: MNHEY, SVGAGI. Losses at the gene ends were 6 bases for V and 3 bases for J; bases not matched to a gene: 4. The CDR3 runs to 14 residues. The CDR3 is CASRRQGADTEAFF. Here the CDR3 DNA reads TGTGCCAGCAGAAGACAGGGGGCGGACACTGAAGCTTTCTTT.

This chain connects TRBV5-1 to TRBJ2-2; D unresolved. This CDR3 has 14 amino acids. Germline CDR1 SGHRS, CDR2 YFSETQ. V was cut by 1 base and J by 6 bases, with 10 bases left in between. The DNA of the CDR3 is TGCGCCAGCAGCTTGTTCTCTGTCGCCGGGGAGCTGTTTTTT. As protein: CASSLFSVAGELFF.

The chain joins TRBV4-3 to TRBJ2-5; the D is unclear. CDR1 LGHNA and CDR2 YSLEER come from the germline V gene. CDR3 length equals 14 residues. Trimming removed 0 bases from V and 2 bases from J, with 7 bases in between. The CDR3 region is CASSQDVGQETQYF. Written as DNA, the CDR3 is TGCGCCAGCAGCCAAGATGTCGGGCAAGAGACCCAGTACTTC.

The chain employs TRBV14 and TRBJ1-2; 7 positions agree with TRBD1. Germline CDR1 and CDR2: SGHDN and FVKESK. The CDR3 is made up of 16 amino acids. The J segment lost 7 bases and the V segment lost 0 bases, leaving 11 bases of the junction unmatched. The CDR3 region has the DNA TGTGCCAGCAGCCAAGATCACCCAGGGGGTAATGGTGGCTACACCTTC. Its protein product is CASSQDHPGGNGGYTF. The full variable domain, in which reference TRBV14 and TRBJ1-2 provide the parts outside the CDR3, is EAGVTQFPSHSVIEKGQTVTLRCDPISGHDNLYWYRRVMGKEIKFLLHFVKESKQDESGMPNNRFLAERTGGTYSTLKVQPAELEDSGVYFCASSQDHPGGNGGYTFGSGTRLTVV.

With regard to this clone: A read error may account for a junction end that differs from germline. As DNA, the CDR3 is TGTGCCAGCAGCTTAGCGGAACTGACGGAGGCCCGCGTTTTT. Translating it yields CASSLAELTEARVF. The chain couples TRBV7-9 to TRBJ1-4; D is unclear. The germline gives CDR1 SEHNR, CDR2 FQNEAQ (reference sequence). CDR3 length equals 14 residues.

This clone showed up just a few times. The chain links TRBV9 to TRBJ1-5; 8 positions agree with TRBD1. J lost 4 bases, V lost 4 bases, and 7 bases had no gene match. Germline V gene data show CDR1 as SGDLS and CDR2 as YYNGEE. This CDR3 contains 15 residues. In DNA form, the CDR3 reads TGTGCCAGCAGCCCAACCCAGGGGGCTAATCAGCCCCAGCATTTT. It specifies CASSPTQGANQPQHF.

The genes are TRBV4-1 and TRBJ2-1; the match to TRBD2 covers 8 bases. The junction had 6 bases not matched to a gene; V was cut back by 0 bases and J by 8 bases. CDR1 and CDR2 (germline): MGHRA, YSYEKL. This CDR3 is built from 15 residues. The CDR3, as DNA: TGCGCCAGCAGCCAAGAAATTAGCGGGAACGATGAGCAGTTCTTC. Its protein is CASSQEISGNDEQFF.

This chain connects TRBV10-3 to TRBJ2-7; a weak D match, TRBD2 (5 bases). Germline CDR1 reads ENHRY; CDR2 reads SYGVKD. V lost 2 bases, J lost 7 bases, and 18 bases lay in between. The CDR3 is 15 residues long. The CDR3 coding sequence is TGTGCCATCAGTGAGGGTGTTGGTTCGCCGGGGGAGCAGTACTTC. This translates into CAISEGVGSPGEQYF.

For the CDR3, the DNA is TGTGCCACCAGCAGAGATTGGGGGGCGGGGGACACTGAAGCTTTCTTT. Its translation is CATSRDWGAGDTEAFF. The rearrangement joins TRBV15 to TRBJ1-1; possibly TRBD1 for D (6 bases). The CDR3 has 16 amino acids. The ends were cut back, 0 bases at V and 3 bases at J, with 14 bases in the middle. Germline values: CDR1 LNHNV, CDR2 YYDKDF (reference sequence).

This rearrangement joins TRBV15 to TRBJ1-4; D remains unclear. The CDR3 is made up of 14 amino acids. Germline-derived CDR1 and CDR2 are LNHNV and YYDKDF (reference sequence). Trimming shortened V by 1 base and J by 3 bases, and 6 bases separated the two germline ends. CDR3 DNA sequence: TGTGCCACCAGCAGAGGGGCAGCTAATGAAAAACTGTTTTTT. Translating it yields CATSRGAANEKLFF. Using reference TRBV15 and TRBJ1-4 for the parts outside the CDR3, the full variable domain is DAMVIQNPRYQVTQFGKPVTLSCSQTLNHNVMYWYQQKSSQAPKLLFHYYDKDFNNEADTPDNFQSRRPNTSFCFLDIRSPGLGDTAMYLCATSRGAANEKLFFGSGTQLSVL.